This entry lists 23 T cell receptor beta chains sequenced from one sample in a study of shared clonotypes between healthy human individuals. TCRdb's table, derived via immunoSEQ multiplex PCR, lists solely in-frame clones and lacks some. The table lists some 500,000 clones, roughly 78% of them singletons, with 12% in the top ten. Sequenced sample: PBMCs. These receptors were obtained from a woman aged 40 to 50 in good health. Some clones in this sample may be carry-over from other donors' samples.

Turning to this clone: The same CDR3 can be traced to other DNA sequences in this sample. This chain links TRBV11-3 with TRBJ2-2; D gene unclear. CDR1 SGHNT and CDR2 YENEEA come from the germline V gene. The CDR3 is made up of 13 amino acids. V lost 1 base to trimming and J lost 4 bases, with 4 bases between them. The CDR3 DNA reads as TGTGCCAGCAGCTTAGGTCTCACCGGGGAGCTGTTTTTT. It translates to CASSLGLTGELFF.

The chain carries TRBV27 and TRBJ2-1; 15 bases agree with TRBD2. This CDR3 has 19 amino acids. Germline lookup yields CDR1 MNHEY and CDR2 SMNVEV (reference sequence). The V and J ends lost 4 bases and 0 bases, in that order; junction bases with no gene match: 7. The CDR3 nucleotides are TGTGCCAGCAGTTCACGGACTAGCGGGAGGGGCTTCTCCTACAATGAGCAGTTCTTC. Translated: CASSSRTSGRGFSYNEQFF.

The chain is built from TRBV5-8 and TRBJ1-2, with 9 bases aligning to TRBD1. The trim removed 4 bases at V and 1 base at J, leaving 5 bases unmatched. CDR1 is SGHTS and CDR2 is YDEGEE in the germline V gene. The CDR3 contains 15 residues. The DNA of the CDR3 is TGTGCCAGCAGCCGGGGACAGGGAATTAACTATGGCTACACCTTC. It encodes CASSRGQGINYGYTF.

This clone has just a few counts. This rearrangement joins TRBV5-4 to TRBJ2-1; possibly TRBD2 for D (5 bases). With 5 bases removed from V and 9 bases from J, the gap between germline ends came to 24 bases. The CDR3 totals 16 residues. CDR1 SGHNT and CDR2 YYREEE come from the germline V gene (reference sequence). This CDR3 is CASSLSGGSASVEQFF. CDR3 nucleotide sequence: TGTGCCAGCAGTTTATCAGGTGGTAGCGCGTCTGTTGAGCAGTTCTTC.

This CDR3 is CAIRIYTGAGELFF. CDR3 nucleotide sequence: TGTGCCATCAGAATTTACACTGGGGCCGGGGAGCTGTTTTTT. The chain is built from TRBV10-3 and TRBJ2-2; D unclear. V was shortened by 6 bases and J by 6 bases, with 14 bases between the two germline ends. The CDR3 contains 14 residues. Per germline, CDR1 ENHRY and CDR2 SYGVKD.

The genes are TRBV18 and TRBJ2-1; 9 nucleotides line up with TRBD1. V dropped 3 bases and J dropped 4; count of bases not matched to a gene: 7. CDR3 length: 16 amino acids. Germline loops: CDR1 KGHSH, CDR2 LQKENI. In nucleotides, the CDR3 is TGTGCCAGCTCACCTACCATAGGGACAGGGTACAATGAGCAGTTCTTC. It translates to CASSPTIGTGYNEQFF.

In regard to this clone: In this CDR3 the conserved last residue, phenylalanine or tryptophan, is missing, so a read error is likely. No DNA is shown, since the ends of the CDR3 on it are uncertain; the CDR3 is the one TCRdb lists. The genes are TRBV20-1 and TRBJ1-4; the D call in the table, TRBD1, was not verified against the DNA. Germline V gives CDR1 DFQATT, CDR2 SNEGSKA (reference sequence). Counting both end residues, the CDR3 totals 10 amino acids. The CDR3 loop reads CSARVETGGR.

For this clone: Other DNA sequences in the same sample also yield this CDR3. The J gene is TRBJ2-3, the V gene TRBV11-2; 9 bases are a match to TRBD2. The V gene's germline CDR1 is SGHAT and CDR2 FQNNGV. Losses at the gene ends were 5 bases for V and 0 bases for J; bases not matched to a gene: 6. The CDR3 has 16 amino acids. CDR3 nucleotide sequence: TGTGCCAGCAGCGGCTTAGCGGGAGTGAGCACAGATACGCAGTATTTT. It encodes CASSGLAGVSTDTQYF.

This CDR3 is CASSRLLAPGTSGSHEQFF. In DNA, the CDR3 is TGTGCCAGCAGCCGACTACTAGCCCCTGGGACTAGCGGGAGTCATGAGCAGTTCTTC. The chain links TRBV13 to TRBJ2-1, with TRBD2 matching 14 bases. The trim removed 5 bases at V and 8 bases at J, leaving 17 bases unmatched. Germline V CDR1 and CDR2: PRHDT, FYEKMQ (reference sequence). The CDR3 has 19 amino acids.

Many counts were recorded for this clone. CDR3 coding DNA: TGCGCCAGCAGCTTTAGCTCGACCTACGAGCAGTACTTC. Amino acid sequence: CASSFSSTYEQYF. The rearrangement uses TRBV5-1 and TRBJ2-7; no definite D call. V was trimmed by 2 bases and J by 2 bases, leaving 8 bases between them. Germline CDR1 and CDR2: SGHRS and YFSETQ. The length of the CDR3 is 13 residues.

The rearrangement links TRBV6-1 to TRBJ1-1; D remains unclear. The CDR3 totals 14 residues. Germline values: CDR1 MNHNS, CDR2 SASEGT. V was trimmed by 6 bases and J by 6 bases, leaving 17 bases between them. The DNA of the CDR3 is TGTGCCAGCAGAAGTGGTGGGAGGCACCCTGAAGCTTTCTTT. Translating it yields CASRSGGRHPEAFF.

This clone has a single count. The rearrangement joins TRBV11-2 to TRBJ2-5; TRBD2 might be the D (5 bases). Between the trimmed V and J ends, which lost 1 base and 5 bases, there was a span of 11 bases. Germline V gene data show CDR1 as SGHAT and CDR2 as FQNNGV. This CDR3 comprises 14 residues. CDR3: CASSLAGERETQYF. The CDR3 region has the DNA TGTGCCAGCAGCTTAGCCGGGGAGAGGGAGACCCAGTACTTC. The whole variable domain, filled in from reference TRBV11-2 and TRBJ2-5, reads EAGVAQSPRYKIIEKRQSVAFWCNPISGHATLYWYQQILGQGPKLLIQFQNNGVVDDSQLPKDRFSAERLKGVDSTLKIQPAKLEDSAVYLCASSLAGERETQYFGPGTRLLVL.

The chain couples TRBV9 to TRBJ2-1; D remains ambiguous. V was pared by 4 bases and J by 6 bases, with 20 bases between. The CDR3 spans 16 residues. The germline CDR1 and CDR2 sequences are SGDLS and YYNGEE. CDR3 in DNA: TGTGCCAGCAGCCTACGGGCGCCCACCCTCGGCAATGAGCAGTTCTTC. It encodes CASSLRAPTLGNEQFF. The variable domain in full, completed from reference TRBV9 and TRBJ2-1, reads DSGVTQTPKHLITATGQRVTLRCSPRSGDLSVYWYQQSLDQGLQFLIQYYNGEERAKGNILERFSAQQFPDLHSELNLSSLELGDSALYFCASSLRAPTLGNEQFFGPGTRLTVL.

The gene calls are TRBV7-3 and TRBJ2-5, with D possibly matching TRBD2 (6 bases). The better agreement between TRBJ2-7 and the DNA end casts doubt on the J call. CDR3 length equals 13 residues. The V gene's germline CDR1 is SGHTA and CDR2 FQGTGA. Written as DNA, the CDR3 is TGTGCCAGCAGCTTAGCGGGACGCTACGAGCAGTACTTC. The encoded protein is CASSLAGRYEQYF.

The gene calls are TRBV7-9 and TRBJ2-5; TRBD1 matches 7 bases. The DNA end is more similar to TRBJ2-7, so the J call may be wrong. CDR1 and CDR2 (germline): SEHNR, FQNEAQ (reference sequence). The CDR3 is 15 residues long. This CDR3 reads CASSLDRGPPYEQYF. DNA of the CDR3: TGTGCCAGCAGCTTAGACAGGGGCCCTCCCTACGAGCAGTACTTC.

As for this clone: It may be a read error: a sequence one base away is much more abundant. The chain joins TRBV5-4 to TRBJ2-5; tentative D call: TRBD1 (5 bases). The CDR3 is 14 amino acids. The germline V gene encodes CDR1 SGHNT and CDR2 YYREEE (reference sequence). CDR3 coding DNA: TGTGCCGGCAGCTTGGGGCGGAGAGGAGAGACCCAGTACTTC. Its translation: CAGSLGRRGETQYF.

There are a few counts of this clone. The rearrangement links TRBV5-1 to TRBJ1-5; D remains ambiguous. Trimming pared 4 bases from V and 4 bases from J, leaving 12 bases between. CDR3 length equals 14 residues. Germline loops: CDR1 SGHRS, CDR2 YFSETQ. CDR3 protein: CASSPGSQNQPQHF. The DNA of the CDR3 is TGCGCCAGCAGCCCCGGGAGTCAAAATCAGCCCCAGCATTTT. The whole variable domain, remainder taken from reference TRBV5-1 and TRBJ1-5, is KAGVTQTPRYLIKTRGQQVTLSCSPISGHRSVSWYQQTPGQGLQFLFEYFSETQRNKGNFPGRFSGRQFSNSRSEMNVSTLELGDSALYLCASSPGSQNQPQHFGDGTRLSIL.

The gene calls are TRBV5-1 and TRBJ2-1; 13 positions agree with TRBD2. The CDR3 has 15 residues. The germline V gene encodes CDR1 SGHRS and CDR2 YFSETQ. Unmatched junction bases numbered 5, after V lost 4 bases and J lost 7 bases. CDR3 sequence reads: CASSLGTSGMNEQFF. The CDR3 DNA reads TGCGCCAGCAGCCTCGGGACTAGCGGGATGAATGAGCAGTTCTTC.

The table lists this clone with a count of one. The rearrangement uses TRBV19 and TRBJ1-1, with D hard to call. The V gene lost 4 bases and the J gene lost 4 bases, with 10 bases spanning the gap. CDR1 and CDR2 (germline): LNHDA, SQIVND (reference sequence). The CDR3 sequence is 13 residues long. CDR3 sequence (DNA): TGTGCCAGTAGTAGCCTCGGTATCACTGAAGCTTTCTTT. This sequence encodes CASSSLGITEAFF.

In its sample, this clone was seen many times. This sample includes further DNA sequences coding for the same CDR3. V is TRBV29-1 and J is TRBJ1-2; D is possibly TRBD1 (6 bases). The germline V and J ends were trimmed by 6 bases and 5 bases, with 13 bases remaining between them. This CDR3 has 12 amino acids. Germline V lookup: CDR1 SQVTM, CDR2 ANQGSEA. The CDR3, as DNA: TGCAGCGTGACCGGGACAACTTATGGCTACACCTTC. It translates to CSVTGTTYGYTF.

The CDR3 loop is CASTGLAGERYNEQFF. The DNA of the CDR3 is TGCGCCAGCACCGGACTAGCGGGAGAGAGATACAATGAGCAGTTCTTC. The rearrangement joins TRBV5-1 to TRBJ2-1; 13 bases are a match to TRBD2. Germline CDR1 is SGHRS and CDR2 is YFSETQ. Trimming removed 6 bases from V and 4 bases from J; junction bases left unmatched: 7. This CDR3 contains 16 residues.

The count of this clone is one. The chain uses TRBV10-3 and TRBJ2-1; 7 nucleotides agree with TRBD2. From germline, CDR1 is ENHRY and CDR2 SYGVKD. V lost 2 bases to trimming and J lost 7 bases; unmatched junction nucleotides: 8. CDR3 length: 15 residues. The CDR3 DNA reads as TGTGCCATCAGTGAGCTTAGGACTAGTGTGAATGAGCAGTTCTTC. As protein: CAISELRTSVNEQFF.

The V and J genes are TRBV19 and TRBJ2-1; D might be TRBD2 (6 bases). The CDR3 has 14 amino acids. The V gene lost 7 bases and the J gene lost 1 base, with 11 bases spanning the gap. The germline gives CDR1 LNHDA, CDR2 SQIVND (reference sequence). The CDR3 is CASNLASSYNEQFF. The CDR3 region has the DNA TGTGCCAGTAACCTAGCGAGTTCCTACAATGAGCAGTTCTTC.